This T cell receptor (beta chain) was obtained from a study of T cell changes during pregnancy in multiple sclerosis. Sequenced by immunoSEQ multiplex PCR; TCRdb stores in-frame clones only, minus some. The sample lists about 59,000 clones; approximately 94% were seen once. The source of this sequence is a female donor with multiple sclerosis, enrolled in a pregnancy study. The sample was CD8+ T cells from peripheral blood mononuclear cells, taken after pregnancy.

The CDR3 coding sequence is TGCGCCAGCAGCTTGGACAGGGGTTCTAACACTGAAGCTTTCTTT. Protein product: CASSLDRGSNTEAFF. This chain uses TRBV5-1 with TRBJ1-1; TRBD1 matches 7 bases. The ends lost 0 bases at V and 2 bases at J; junction bases unmatched: 4. Germline V CDR1 and CDR2: SGHRS, YFSETQ. CDR3 length equals 15 residues.